These 26 T cell receptor beta chains were sequenced from one sample in a study of PD-1 blockade in classical Hodgkin lymphoma. The data were produced by immunoSEQ multiplex PCR, yet TCRdb's version contains in-frame clones alone and is incomplete. Of around 41,000 clones in the sample, approximately 70% are singletons; the top ten hold about 3%. Relapse after autologous stem cell transplantation occurred in every patient, and brentuximab vedotin exposure varied. Sequencing used peripheral blood mononuclear cells (PBMCs), obtained before the second cycle of nivolumab. The receptors come from a human donor with classical Hodgkin lymphoma.

J is TRBJ2-2 and V is TRBV7-8, with D possibly being TRBD2 (5 bases). Trimming pared 5 bases from V and 7 bases from J, leaving 5 bases between. Germline-derived CDR1 and CDR2 are SGHVS and FQNEAQ. The CDR3 is 11 residues long. Written as DNA, the CDR3 is TGTGCCAGCAGCGAGGGCGGGGAGCTGTTTTTT. Residues: CASSEGGELFF.

The chain employs TRBV10-3 and TRBJ1-4; D unclear. This CDR3 is built from 15 residues. CDR1 and CDR2 (germline): ENHRY, SYGVKD. Trimming removed 0 bases at V and 8 bases at J, with 13 bases between. This CDR3 reads CAISESVGYSEKLFF. Here the CDR3 DNA reads TGTGCCATCAGTGAGTCGGTAGGGTATAGCGAAAAACTGTTTTTT.

V and J are TRBV20-1 and TRBJ1-1; possible D gene TRBD1, 6 bases. Between the trimmed V and J ends, which lost 3 bases and 5 bases, there was a span of 7 bases. Germline values: CDR1 DFQATT, CDR2 SNEGSKA (reference sequence). The CDR3 is made up of 11 amino acids. The CDR3 is CSASQGTEAFF. CDR3 sequence (DNA): TGCAGTGCTAGCCAGGGGACTGAAGCTTTCTTT.

The chain couples TRBV7-2 to TRBJ2-7, with D tentatively TRBD2 (5 bases). The V gene lost 6 bases and the J gene lost 4 bases, with 10 bases spanning the gap. The germline gives CDR1 SGHTA, CDR2 FQGNSA. This CDR3 spans 12 amino acids. The CDR3 here is CASRLAGYEQYF. The CDR3 region has the DNA TGTGCCAGCAGGCTAGCTGGGTACGAGCAGTACTTC.

V usage is TRBV29-1 and J usage is TRBJ1-2; D is uncertain. The CDR3 totals 15 residues. Germline V gene sequence: CDR1 SQVTM, CDR2 ANQGSEA. V was pared by 1 base and J by 7 bases, with 19 bases between. The CDR3 DNA follows: TGCAGCGTTGAAGTAGTAGCCACCCCTCTGGGTGGCTACACCTTC. It codes for CSVEVVATPLGGYTF.

The chain couples TRBV6-6 to TRBJ2-7; D is perhaps TRBD2 (5 bases). The CDR3 is made up of 16 amino acids. The germline V gene encodes CDR1 MNHNY and CDR2 SVGAGI (reference sequence). The V end was cut by 0 bases, the J end by 2 bases, with 14 bases between. The CDR3 region has the DNA TGTGCCAGCAGTTACTCGAGGCTGACCGGGGCCTACGAGCAGTACTTC. It encodes CASSYSRLTGAYEQYF.

The sample holds a few counts of this clone. V and J are TRBV6-4 and TRBJ1-2; a possible D gene is TRBD1 (5 bases). CDR3 length: 20 amino acids. Trimming took off 0 bases at V and 6 bases at J, with 29 bases between the two ends. Germline CDR1 and CDR2: MRHNA and SNTAGT. CDR3 region: CASSDSNSGDRRFEGDGYTF. The CDR3 nucleotides read TGTGCCAGCAGTGACTCGAATTCAGGAGACAGACGATTTGAGGGTGATGGCTACACCTTC.

The chain links TRBV19 to TRBJ2-7; the D is unclear. Trimming took off 1 base at V and 6 bases at J, with 13 bases between the two ends. The CDR3 length is 14 residues. The germline V gene encodes CDR1 LNHDA and CDR2 SQIVND (reference sequence). The CDR3 sequence: CASSIVSSTGEQYF. CDR3 DNA sequence: TGTGCCAGTAGTATAGTTTCCTCTACCGGCGAGCAGTACTTC. Combining the CDR3 with reference TRBV19 and TRBJ2-7 gives the whole variable domain DGGITQSPKYLFRKEGQNVTLSCEQNLNHDAMYWYRQDPGQGLRLIYYSQIVNDFQKGDIAEGYSVSREKKESFPLTVTSAQKNPTAFYLCASSIVSSTGEQYFGPGTRLTVT.

The gene calls are TRBV12-5 and TRBJ1-6, with unresolved D. Per germline, CDR1 LGHNT and CDR2 FRNRAP. With 6 bases removed from V and 8 bases from J, the gap between germline ends came to 5 bases. The CDR3 contains 11 residues. CDR3 region: CASGLYSPLHF. Written as DNA, the CDR3 is TGTGCTAGTGGGCTCTATTCACCCCTCCACTTT. Full variable domain (outside the CDR3, taken from reference TRBV12-5 and TRBJ1-6): DARVTQTPRHKVTEMGQEVTMRCQPILGHNTVFWYRQTMMQGLELLAYFRNRAPLDDSGMPKDRFSAEMPDATLATLKIQPSEPRDSAVYFCASGLYSPLHFGNGTRLTVT.

The chain links TRBV9 to TRBJ1-1, with D hard to call. CDR3 length: 13 amino acids. The germline gives CDR1 SGDLS, CDR2 YYNGEE. V shed 0 bases and J shed 8 bases, with 11 bases lying between them. CDR3 nucleotides: TGTGCCAGCAGCGTAGAATCGGAAGGAGAAGCTTTCTTT. Translating gives CASSVESEGEAFF.

The chain is built from TRBV5-5 and TRBJ2-5; D ambiguous. The CDR3 has 11 residues. Germline CDR1 is SGHKS and CDR2 is YYEKEE (reference sequence). Trimming cost V 4 bases and J 4 bases, with 5 bases left between them. CDR3 loop: CASSPGETQYF. The CDR3 DNA reads TGTGCCAGCAGCCCTGGAGAGACCCAGTACTTC.

The chain links TRBV7-9 to TRBJ2-3, with D possibly TRBD1 on 7 matching bases. CDR3 length: 16 residues. V gave up 4 bases and J gave up 5 bases, with 19 bases separating them. The V gene's germline CDR1 is SEHNR and CDR2 FQNEAQ (reference sequence). CDR3 DNA sequence: TGTGCCAGCAGCTCCATTCGACAGGGCGGGATAGATACGCAGTATTTT. Amino acids: CASSSIRQGGIDTQYF.

CDR3 DNA sequence: TGTGCCAGCAGCCTGGGGGCAGGGGCAGACTACGAGCAGTACTTC. Its protein is CASSLGAGADYEQYF. The rearrangement uses TRBV5-4 and TRBJ2-7, with D possibly TRBD1 on 6 matching bases. CDR1 SGHNT and CDR2 YYREEE come from the germline V gene (reference sequence). Trimming pared 4 bases from V and 3 bases from J, leaving 17 bases between. CDR3 length: 15 amino acids.

This clone was detected only a few times. The chain is built from TRBV6-5 and TRBJ2-7; D might be TRBD1 (7 bases). This CDR3 has 13 amino acids. Deletions cut 2 bases from V and 6 bases from J, with 11 bases between. Germline V CDR1 and CDR2: MNHEY, SVGAGI. This CDR3 is CASSYEEGAEQYF. CDR3 nucleotides: TGTGCCAGCAGTTACGAGGAGGGGGCCGAGCAGTACTTC.

For the CDR3, the DNA is TGTGCCAGCAGTTATGGAGGGGCCGGTAATGAAAAACTGTTTTTT. Its protein is CASSYGGAGNEKLFF. V and J are TRBV6-6 and TRBJ1-4; tentative D call: TRBD1 (5 bases). The germline V and J ends were trimmed by 3 bases and 4 bases, with 12 bases remaining between them. Germline-derived CDR1 and CDR2 are MNHNY and SVGAGI (reference sequence). This CDR3 contains 15 residues.

The sample holds a few counts of this clone. The V gene is TRBV19, the J gene TRBJ2-2; no clear D. Germline-derived CDR1 and CDR2 are LNHDA and SQIVND (reference sequence). V lost 3 bases to trimming and J lost 1 base, with 6 bases between them. This CDR3 is 14 amino acids long. CDR3 region: CASSMSGNTGELFF. In DNA, the CDR3 is TGTGCCAGTAGTATGTCAGGGAACACCGGGGAGCTGTTTTTT.

The gene calls are TRBV2 and TRBJ2-7; no clear D gene. The CDR3 runs 11 residues. Trimming cost V 10 bases and J 1 base, with 8 bases left between them. The V gene's germline CDR1 is SNHLY and CDR2 FYNNEI. The CDR3 coding sequence is TGTGCCATCCGGTGGTCCTACGAGCAGTACTTC. Translation: CAIRWSYEQYF.

This chain connects TRBV9 to TRBJ1-2, with 7 bases lining up with TRBD1. In germline, CDR1 is SGDLS, CDR2 YYNGEE. Unmatched junction bases numbered 3, after V lost 4 bases and J lost 0 bases. The CDR3 sequence is 14 residues long. The CDR3 sequence is CASSPGGANYGYTF. DNA of the CDR3: TGTGCCAGCAGCCCAGGGGGGGCTAACTATGGCTACACCTTC.

V and J are TRBV2 and TRBJ2-5, with a tentative D call TRBD2 (6 bases). This CDR3 has 11 residues. The germline gives CDR1 SNHLY, CDR2 FYNNEI. V was trimmed by 8 bases and J by 9 bases, leaving 13 bases between them. The CDR3 DNA reads TGTGCCAGCTTGGCTAGCGCCTCCCAGTACTTC. This codes for CASLASASQYF.

The chain uses TRBV7-3 and TRBJ2-2; possibly TRBD2 for D (6 bases). Trimming took 5 bases from V and 1 from J, leaving 11 bases between them. CDR3 length: 15 residues. The germline CDR1 and CDR2 sequences are SGHTA and FQGTGA. This chain's CDR3 is CASSPVSGNTGELFF. CDR3 nucleotides: TGTGCCAGCAGCCCGGTTAGCGGGAACACCGGGGAGCTGTTTTTT.

This clone has a handful of counts. The rearrangement links TRBV9 to TRBJ2-7, with 7 positions matching TRBD2. Unmatched junction bases numbered 8, after V lost 1 base and J lost 4 bases. The CDR3 loop spans 15 amino acids. CDR1 is SGDLS and CDR2 is YYNGEE in the germline V gene. CDR3 in amino acids: CASSVFDSSGYEQYF. CDR3 nucleotide sequence: TGTGCCAGCAGCGTATTCGATTCTAGCGGTTACGAGCAGTACTTC.

On this clone itself: Other DNA sequences within the sample encode an identical CDR3. This sequence joins TRBV6-6 and TRBJ2-7, with 10 bases that match TRBD2. Per germline, CDR1 MNHNY and CDR2 SVGAGI (reference sequence). The V segment lost 0 bases and the J segment 0 bases; nucleotides outside the gene matches: 2. The CDR3 contains 16 residues. The CDR3 DNA reads TGTGCCAGCAGTTACTCTAGACTAGCGGGCTCCTACGAGCAGTACTTC. Translation: CASSYSRLAGSYEQYF.

The chain uses TRBV5-1 and TRBJ2-7, with TRBD1 as a possible D gene (5 bases). Per germline, CDR1 SGHRS and CDR2 YFSETQ. Trimming left V 4 bases short and J 6 bases short, with 8 bases between. This CDR3 region has 11 residues. DNA for the CDR3: TGCGCCAGCAGCCTCAGGGTCGAGCAGTACTTC. Protein: CASSLRVEQYF.

The chain employs TRBV6-6 and TRBJ1-5, with no clear D. Deletions cut 9 bases from V and 0 bases from J, with 9 bases between. The CDR3 runs 13 residues. The germline CDR1 and CDR2 sequences are MNHNY and SVGAGI (reference sequence). CDR3: CASSGDSNQPQHF. The CDR3 DNA reads as TGTGCCAGTTCGGGAGATAGCAATCAGCCCCAGCATTTT.

The chain combines TRBV30 with TRBJ1-1, with D uncertain. Trimming left V 3 bases short and J 2 bases short, with 13 bases between. Germline assignment: CDR1 GTSNPN and CDR2 SVGIG (reference sequence). This CDR3 spans 14 amino acids. CDR3 protein: CAWSAGIANTEAFF. The CDR3 region has the DNA TGTGCCTGGAGCGCCGGGATAGCTAACACTGAAGCTTTCTTT.

V is TRBV27 and J is TRBJ2-1; D may be TRBD1 (6 bases). In germline, CDR1 is MNHEY, CDR2 SMNVEV (reference sequence). The CDR3 is made up of 12 amino acids. V was trimmed by 6 bases and J by 14 bases, leaving 17 bases between them. CDR3 sequence reads: CASRQGSLVEFF. CDR3 bases: TGTGCCAGCAGACAGGGTTCTCTTGTAGAGTTCTTC.